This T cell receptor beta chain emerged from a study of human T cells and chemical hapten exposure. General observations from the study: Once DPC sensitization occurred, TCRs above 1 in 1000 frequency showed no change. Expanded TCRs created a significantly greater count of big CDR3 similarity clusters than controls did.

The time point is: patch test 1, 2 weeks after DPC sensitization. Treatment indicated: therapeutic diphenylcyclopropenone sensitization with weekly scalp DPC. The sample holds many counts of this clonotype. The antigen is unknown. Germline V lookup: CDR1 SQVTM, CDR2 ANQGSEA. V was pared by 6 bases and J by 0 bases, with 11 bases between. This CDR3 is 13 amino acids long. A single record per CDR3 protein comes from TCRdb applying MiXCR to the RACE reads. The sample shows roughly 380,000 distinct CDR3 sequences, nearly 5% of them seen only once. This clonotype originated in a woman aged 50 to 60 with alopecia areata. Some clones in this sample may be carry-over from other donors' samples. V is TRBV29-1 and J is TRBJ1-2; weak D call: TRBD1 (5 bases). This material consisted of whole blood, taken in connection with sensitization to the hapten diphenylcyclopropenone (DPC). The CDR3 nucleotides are TGCAGCGTGTGGGGCACCACTAACTATGGCTACACCTTC. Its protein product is CSVWGTTNYGYTF.